The clone carrying this T cell receptor beta chain qualifies as medium-sized. These data belong to a study of metastatic and nonmetastatic thyroid tumors. The entire patient cohort was treatment-naive prior to thyroid surgery. TCRdb re-called clones from the PCR reads using MiXCR. The data show several thousand clones, approximately 28% seen once. Sequencing used adjacent normal tissue. The TCR comes from a female donor with papillary thyroid cancer or a benign thyroid nodule (not recorded which). Some clones in this sample may be carry-over from other donors' samples.

CDR3 DNA sequence: TGTGCCAGCAGCCCTGGACAGGGGTCCACAGATACGCAGTATTTT. Its translation is CASSPGQGSTDTQYF. J is TRBJ2-3 and V is TRBV7-8, with 9 bases matching TRBD1. Germline V gene sequence: CDR1 SGHVS, CDR2 FQNEAQ. V lost 5 bases and J lost 2; bases outside the gene matches: 5. There are 15 residues in the CDR3.